This entry is about one TCR beta chain. Its antigen is not yet known. No qualities accompany the bases; no much larger clone lies one base away. There are 15 amino acids in the CDR3, from cysteine to phenylalanine inclusive. Solely the CDR3 DNA is kept, with 45 bases framed from the first base. Here V drops 5 bases and J drops 2 bases, and the junction holds 5 bases not matched to any gene. From a lookup of the germline V gene, CDR1 and CDR2 are KGHSH and LQKENI. The immunoSEQ Assay, a bias-controlled multiplex PCR, was used to amplify TCRbeta CDR3 regions from genomic DNA. For the original study's pipeline: Within the assay, amplification of reference gene primers was used to estimate how many nucleated cells each sample contained. To quantify the absolute abundance of each unique TCRbeta CDR3 rearrangement, sequence reads were collapsed and filtered. For each sample, productive Simpson clonality was calculated as the square root of Simpson's diversity index over productive rearrangements. What TCRdb holds here is the immuneACCESS table cut down to in-frame rearrangements. Part of the clones is not present; checked against another copy, under half of the missing clones reflect an unresolved V gene, and the others are unexplained. The V and J calls and clone size come from that table; D and trimming were worked out from the DNA. The sample table records 410,000 or so clones; approximately 90% of these occur just once. The ten top clones hold about 1.4% of the sample.

The data were taken from a study of blood T cell repertoires in COVID-19 (TCRdb year 2020). Background for the entire study: The collaborator samples originated in the United States, Italy and Spain and spanned the acute and convalescent phases of COVID-19. The sample metadata nearly always contained a de-identified subject ID, COVID-19 status, age in years and sex. The material from the prospective study consisted of cDNA or gDNA derived from T cells, B-cell-depleted T cells, or PBMCs. The samples were drawn from the first 160 participants of the ongoing ImmuneRACE study and from 950 to 1,500 subjects provided by 6 global collaborators. The repertoires were released in a freely available public database intended as a resource for research on the immune response to SARS-CoV-2. Subjects who had been exposed to COVID-19, were actively infected with it, or had recovered from it provided the deeply sampled blood TCRbeta repertoires that made up the dataset. HLA class I and class II types, where available, came from metadata supplied by the sample provider rather than from assay-based typing. The paper as a whole reports these results and caveats: How much clinical and demographic metadata was included differed by source and by participant, and the metadata was provided uncurated.

In Seattle, one collaborating source enrolled patients while the infection was active and tracked those patients longitudinally over the course of disease. Whole blood was collected in K2EDTA tubes by collaborating institutions according to the institutions' own protocols. For TCRbeta analysis, collaborator samples were shipped as frozen whole blood, as isolated PBMCs, or as DNA extracted from either sample type. This sequence uses TRBV18 and TRBJ1-3; the central 8 bases match TRBD1. Sequencing was performed on peripheral blood. The receptor was derived from a woman aged 35 to 49 with COVID-19, enrolled during active disease. The CDR3 protein sequence reads: CASSLQGVAGNTIYF. The DNA sequence is given as TGTGCCAGCTCATTACAGGGGGTTGCTGGAAACACCATATATTTT.